The next 17 T cell receptor beta chains were all read from a single sample in a study of blood T cell repertoires in COVID-19. Method: immunoSEQ multiplex PCR; TCRdb's copy keeps in-frame clones and lacks some. The sample consists of 200,000 to 250,000 clones, approximately 83% of them appearing once. Sequencing used peripheral blood. These receptors were obtained from a woman in her twenties or thirties with COVID-19, enrolled during active disease.

The chain uses TRBV5-1 and TRBJ1-1; 7 positions agree with TRBD1. This CDR3 contains 14 residues. Trimming cost V 4 bases and J 5 bases; bases outside gene matches: 8. From germline, CDR1 is SGHRS and CDR2 YFSETQ. The CDR3 is CASSPGAGGTEAFF. The CDR3 DNA reads as TGCGCCAGCAGCCCCGGAGCAGGGGGAACTGAAGCTTTCTTT.

This clone showed up just once. V and J are TRBV19 and TRBJ1-2, with 7 bases matching TRBD1. Unmatched junction bases numbered 7, after V lost 6 bases and J lost 3 bases. The CDR3 totals 14 residues. CDR1 LNHDA and CDR2 SQIVND come from the germline V gene (reference sequence). CDR3 bases: TGTGCCAGTAGCTCAAATGACAGGGACTATGGCTACACCTTC. The encoded protein is CASSSNDRDYGYTF. Variable domain in full (rest from reference TRBV19 and TRBJ1-2): DGGITQSPKYLFRKEGQNVTLSCEQNLNHDAMYWYRQDPGQGLRLIYYSQIVNDFQKGDIAEGYSVSREKKESFPLTVTSAQKNPTAFYLCASSSNDRDYGYTFGSGTRLTVV.

The chain recombines TRBV4-3 with TRBJ1-6, with a weak D call TRBD1 (5 bases). Germline CDR1 LGHNA, CDR2 YSLEER. The V end lost 1 base, the J end lost 10 bases, and 14 bases lay between the germline ends. This CDR3 is 15 amino acids long. For the CDR3, the DNA is TGCGCCAGCAGCCAAGGGGGGGTAAAAGACTCACCCCTCCACTTT. It codes for CASSQGGVKDSPLHF.

CDR3 nucleotides: TGTGCCAGCAGCTCACTAGCGGGTTCTAGGGATACGCAGTATTTT. As protein: CASSSLAGSRDTQYF. V is TRBV7-2 and J is TRBJ2-3; TRBD2 agrees at 9 bases. CDR1 SGHTA and CDR2 FQGNSA come from the germline V gene. The V gene end was trimmed by 4 bases and the J gene end by 6 bases; junction bases not matched to a gene: 8. This CDR3 is built from 15 residues.

The CDR3, as DNA: TGTGCCAGTAGTATTTTTCCTAGCGGGGCACAAGAGACCCAGTACTTC. It translates to CASSIFPSGAQETQYF. The genes are TRBV19 and TRBJ2-5; 9 bases agree with TRBD2. The CDR3 runs to 16 residues. Germline V gives CDR1 LNHDA, CDR2 SQIVND (reference sequence). Germline trimming cut 3 bases from V and 2 bases from J; bases unmatched to any gene: 7.

The chain couples TRBV2 to TRBJ2-5, with TRBD1 identical over 8 bases. V shed 3 bases and J 2 bases; nucleotides not matched to a gene: 5. Germline V gene data show CDR1 as SNHLY and CDR2 as FYNNEI. The CDR3 totals 15 residues. The CDR3 DNA reads as TGTGCCAGCAGTGAGGGACAGGTTAGGCAAGAGACCCAGTACTTC. Translating it yields CASSEGQVRQETQYF.

In its sample, this clone was seen a few times. The rearrangement links TRBV7-9 to TRBJ1-1; D might be TRBD1 (5 bases). The CDR3 is 15 amino acids. Trimming took 6 bases from V and 3 from J, leaving 17 bases between them. The germline V gene encodes CDR1 SEHNR and CDR2 FQNEAQ (reference sequence). The CDR3 here is CASSYPQGVDTEAFF. CDR3 DNA: TGTGCCAGCAGTTACCCGCAGGGCGTGGACACTGAAGCTTTCTTT.

The chain couples TRBV14 to TRBJ1-6, with D maybe TRBD1 (6 bases). CDR3 size: 14 residues. V lost 3 bases to trimming and J lost 8 bases, with 11 bases between them. The V gene's germline CDR1 is SGHDN and CDR2 FVKESK. The CDR3 coding sequence is TGTGCCAGCAGCCAGGGAGGGGGGGATTCACCCCTCCACTTT. It encodes CASSQGGGDSPLHF.

This clone was counted once. V gene TRBV5-5 combines with J gene TRBJ2-5; 14 bases are a match to TRBD2. Trimming cost V 2 bases and J 2 bases; bases outside gene matches: 2. Germline V gene lookup returns CDR1 SGHKS and CDR2 YYEKEE (reference sequence). The CDR3 loop spans 16 amino acids. CDR3 region: CASSFGLAGGQETQYF. CDR3 DNA sequence: TGTGCCAGCAGCTTCGGACTAGCGGGGGGTCAAGAGACCCAGTACTTC.

With regard to this clone: The sample contains more than one DNA sequence encoding this CDR3. The chain links TRBV12-3 or TRBV12-4 to TRBJ1-2; 7 nucleotides align to TRBD1. V dropped 6 bases and J dropped 8; count of bases not matched to a gene: 3. The CDR3 is 11 amino acids. CDR3 loop: CASSHRGGYTF. CDR3 bases: TGTGCCAGCAGCCACAGGGGCGGCTACACCTTC.

The chain employs TRBV30 and TRBJ1-6, with D perhaps TRBD1 (5 bases). Trimming took 8 bases from V and 3 from J, leaving 20 bases between them. The CDR3 contains 16 residues. Germline loops: CDR1 GTSNPN, CDR2 SVGIG (reference sequence). For the CDR3, the DNA is TGTGCCCCCTCGGCGAACAGGCCCTGCTATAATTCACCCCTCCACTTT. Protein sequence: CAPSANRPCYNSPLHF.

The chain recombines TRBV5-4 with TRBJ1-6; D gene ambiguous. V was shortened by 4 bases and J by 8 bases, with 16 bases between the two germline ends. CDR1 and CDR2 (germline): SGHNT, YYREEE (reference sequence). The CDR3 is made up of 15 amino acids. The CDR3 DNA reads as TGTGCCAGCAGCCCCGGAGGCAGGAGGGATTCACCCCTCCACTTT. This translates into CASSPGGRRDSPLHF.

V gene TRBV7-3 combines with J gene TRBJ2-3; 8 nucleotides line up with TRBD2. CDR3 length equals 14 residues. V lost 5 bases and J lost 4; bases outside the gene matches: 5. Germline V lookup: CDR1 SGHTA, CDR2 FQGTGA. The chain's CDR3 is CASSRGGSPDTQYF. CDR3 nucleotide sequence: TGTGCCAGCAGCCGGGGGGGCAGTCCAGATACGCAGTATTTT. Full variable domain (remainder filled in from reference TRBV7-3 and TRBJ2-3): GAGVSQTPSNKVTEKGKYVELRCDPISGHTALYWYRQSLGQGPEFLIYFQGTGAADDSGLPNDRFFAVRPEGSVSTLKIQRTERGDSAVYLCASSRGGSPDTQYFGPGTRLTVL.

This chain joins TRBV3-1 (or the pseudogene TRBV3-2) and TRBJ1-2, with unresolved D. CDR1 is LGHDT, CDR2 YNNKEL, per germline (reference sequence). This CDR3 is 14 amino acids long. Trimming shortened V by 4 bases and J by 4 bases, and 13 bases separated the two germline ends. This CDR3 reads CASSPAGRGYGYTF. The CDR3 DNA sequence: TGTGCCAGCAGCCCCGCGGGGAGAGGCTATGGCTACACCTTC.

The table lists this clone with a few counts. CDR3 in amino acids: CASSPDRTVPQFF. In nucleotides, the CDR3 is TGTGCCAGCTCACCGGATAGAACAGTTCCGCAGTTCTTC. This chain connects TRBV18 to TRBJ2-1; D is unclear. Germline V gene data show CDR1 as KGHSH and CDR2 as LQKENI. The CDR3 spans 13 residues. V gave up 3 bases and J gave up 12 bases, with 15 bases separating them.

This chain joins TRBV5-1 and TRBJ2-3; the D is unclear. The CDR3 is 14 amino acids. Germline assignment: CDR1 SGHRS and CDR2 YFSETQ. V was clipped by 0 bases and J by 0 bases, with 5 bases between them. The CDR3 is CASSLAQSTDTQYF. CDR3 bases: TGCGCCAGCAGCTTGGCGCAGAGCACAGATACGCAGTATTTT.

The J gene is TRBJ2-1, the V gene TRBV5-1, with 11 bases that match TRBD2. V dropped 7 bases and J dropped 6; count of bases not matched to a gene: 9. The germline gives CDR1 SGHRS, CDR2 YFSETQ. The CDR3 is made up of 15 amino acids. The CDR3, as DNA: TGCGCCAGCGGTACCGGGACTAGCGGCCCCAATGAGCAGTTCTTC. Protein product: CASGTGTSGPNEQFF.